This T cell receptor (beta chain) was identified in a study of TIL therapy for anti-PD-1-resistant metastatic lung cancer. Study details: Tumors carried a median about 1.5 non-synonymous mutations per megabase. Study-level findings and limits: The cohort had more treatment-naive, never-smoker and oncogene-addicted patients than typical.

CDR1 SGHNT and CDR2 YENEEA come from the germline V gene. V gave up 0 bases and J gave up 7 bases; unmatched junction bases: 5. The CDR3 loop spans 15 amino acids. Notes on this clone: Its specificity is unknown.

The immunoSEQ assay was v3. Clones were sequenced by immunoSEQ multiplex PCR, and TCRdb holds only the in-frame ones, with some missing. The data show 50,000 or so clones, with roughly 85% seen just once and around 4.8% held by the top ten. Time point: pre-treatment sample, taken before nivolumab and TIL therapy. This receptor was identified in a woman aged 30 to 85 with non-small cell lung cancer. The sample here was blood, taken at baseline. V gene TRBV11-3 combines with J gene TRBJ2-2; 7 bases align to TRBD2. CDR3 DNA: TGTGCCAGCAGCTTAGAACCCGGCGGGGGCGGGGAGCTGTTTTTT. Translated, it gives CASSLEPGGGGELFF.